Described below is a single TCR beta chain sequence and its context. Synthetic analogs of TCR templates were spiked into every PCR. Only in-frame clones appear in the TCRdb table, and some are missing; sequencing was by immunoSEQ multiplex PCR. The data contain around 70,000 clones, 84% of them singletons. CDR1 and CDR2 (germline): KGHSH, LQKENI. V gave up 6 bases and J gave up 1 base, with 16 bases separating them. This CDR3 contains 16 residues. These data come from a study of PD-L1 blockade in urothelial cancer. Study at large: Anywhere from 0 to 3 prior chemotherapy regimens had been received by patients. Typically, measured as a median, blood samples had over 120,000 T cells.

The time point: pretreatment peripheral blood. This chain links TRBV18 with TRBJ1-3; D not resolved. This sample comprised PBMCs, obtained around atezolizumab (anti-PD-L1) treatment. This clonotype was obtained from a woman in her 70s with urothelial cancer. The CDR3 nucleotides read TGTGCCAGCTCCCCCACTCAGGAGGCGTCTGGAAACACCATATATTTT. Encoded protein: CASSPTQEASGNTIYF.